This TCR beta chain was identified during a study of tumor and adjacent non-tumor tissue in lung cancer. On the study more broadly: Histology: 12 adenocarcinoma, a couple of squamous cell carcinoma, 1 small cell lung cancer.

No cell sorting was done before RNA was extracted from the tissue. Whole-study findings and limits: In normal lung, the top 100 clones were significantly more dominant than in tumor. TCR diversity was significantly greater in tumor than normal lung tissue.

Three rounds of nested PCR, following a modified ARM-PCR protocol, produced the TCRbeta library. TCRdb itself ran the multiplex PCR reads through MiXCR, one entry per CDR3 protein. The table has 200,000 to 250,000 distinct CDR3 sequences, approximately 74% seen once. A remark on this clonotype: Its antigen is not known. Being one base from a much bigger clone, this may be a read error.

Trimming pared 1 base from V and 6 bases from J, leaving 17 bases between. The V gene's germline CDR1 is SGHNT and CDR2 YYREEE (reference sequence). This CDR3 comprises 16 residues. The clonotype was recovered from a man in his 60s with non-small cell lung cancer. The sample comprised lung tumor tissue. This chain connects TRBV5-4 to TRBJ2-1; weak D call: TRBD2 (6 bases). CDR3 residues: CASSLPCVGGANEQFF. The CDR3 bases are TGTGCCAGCAGCTTGCCTTGCGTGGGGGGTGCCAATGAGCAGTTCTTC.